The rows below give T cell receptor beta chains drawn from one sample of a study of T cell responses to AZD1222 COVID-19 vaccine. Assay used: immunoSEQ multiplex PCR; TCRdb lists only in-frame clones, some missing. The sample has 90,000 to 95,000 clones; roughly nine tenths are singletons. Here the sequenced sample was peripheral blood, taken on day 0 of AZD1222 vaccination. These receptors came from an adult in good health. Both conserved end residues are part of each CDR3. Fields, in order: clone size, D gene, J gene, V gene, CDR3 DNA, CDR3 protein. The D gene is left open where the match is weak. Size is omitted from some rows. Given values are once, few, many or a class for expanded clones.

NA	NA	TRBJ1-3	TRBV6-5	TGTGCCAGCAGTTACTCGATTCGTGCCACCATATATTTT	CASSYSIRATIYF
NA	NA	TRBJ1-1	TRBV2	TGTGCCAGCAGAGAGGACCTCGGGACAGCTTTCTTT	CASREDLGTAFF
once	NA	TRBJ2-7	TRBV10-3	TGTGCCATCAGTGCGACAGGATCCTACGAGCAGTACTTC	CAISATGSYEQYF
NA	TRBD1	TRBJ2-5	TRBV7-2	TGTGCCAGCAGCTCAGGGGGACAGGGAGAGACCCAGTACTTC	CASSSGGQGETQYF
NA	NA	TRBJ1-2	TRBV5-4	TGTGCCAGCAGCTCGAAACTAGGGGCTAACTATGGCTACACCTTC	CASSSKLGANYGYTF
NA	NA	TRBJ1-1	TRBV7-2	TGTGCCAGCAGCTTATTCGACGGAAGGGCTGAAGCTTTCTTT	CASSLFDGRAEAFF
NA	NA	TRBJ2-5	TRBV6-5	TGTGCCAGCAGTTATCGGGACATACAAGAGACCCAGTACTTC	CASSYRDIQETQYF
NA	NA	TRBJ2-7	TRBV2	TGTGCCAGCAGTGAATTTGGCAGCTCCTACGAGCAGTACTTC	CASSEFGSSYEQYF
NA	NA	TRBJ1-1	TRBV28	TGTGCCAGCAGTAGGACAGCTGAAGCTTTCTTT	CASSRTAEAFF
NA	TRBD1	TRBJ1-4	TRBV18	TGTGCCAGCTCATTCAACAGGGGGCTGAAAGAAAAACTGTTTTTT	CASSFNRGLKEKLFF
NA	TRBD1	TRBJ1-2	TRBV5-1	TGCGCCAGCAGCTTTACAGGGGAGGTCTACACCTTC	CASSFTGEVYTF
NA	TRBD1	TRBJ1-4	TRBV6-5	TGTGCCAGCAGAGATTACGACAGGGATGAAAAACTGTTTTTT	CASRDYDRDEKLFF
NA	NA	TRBJ2-3	TRBV2	TGTGCCAGCAGTGACAGCAGGGCGAGAACAGATACGCAGTATTTT	CASSDSRARTDTQYF
NA	TRBD1	TRBJ2-7	TRBV3-1/TRBV3-2	TGTGCCAGCAGCCAGACAGGGGGCCGTTCCTACGAGCAGTACTTC	CASSQTGGRSYEQYF
NA	NA	TRBJ2-1	TRBV9	TGTGCCAGCAGCGTAGACCACTACAATGAGCAGTTCTTC	CASSVDHYNEQFF
NA	NA	TRBJ2-5	TRBV29-1	TGCAGCGTTGTGGTCCGACTAGAGACCCAGTACTTC	CSVVVRLETQYF
once	NA	TRBJ2-1	TRBV19	TGTGCCAGTAGTATGGACCCCCCGGGGGGCCCAGGGGATGAGCAGTTCTTC	CASSMDPPGGPGDEQFF
NA	NA	TRBJ2-7	TRBV5-5	TGTGCCAGCAGCTTGGAGGCTTACCCCTCCTACGAGCAGTACTTC	CASSLEAYPSYEQYF
NA	NA	TRBJ2-3	TRBV7-7	TGTGCTAGCAGCGCCCGGGGGGATACGCAGTATTTT	CASSARGDTQYF
NA	NA	TRBJ1-6	TRBV27	TGTGCCAGCAGGTTAGAAGGACAGAATAATTCACCCCTCCACTTT	CASRLEGQNNSPLHF
NA	TRBD2	TRBJ2-7	TRBV11-3	TGTGCCAGCAGCTTAGATGTGTCTGGCGGGAGTTCCTACGAGCAGTACTTC	CASSLDVSGGSSYEQYF
NA	NA	TRBJ2-3	TRBV5-1	TGCGCCAGCAGCTTGGGCCAACCGGCGGGAGATACGCAGTATTTT	CASSLGQPAGDTQYF
NA	TRBD1	TRBJ1-4	TRBV19	TGTGCCAGCAAAGACAGGGCGATTAATGAAAAACTGTTTTTT	CASKDRAINEKLFF
NA	NA	TRBJ1-1	TRBV5-5	TGTGCCAGCAGCTTGTCTTGGGGAATGAACACTGAAGCTTTCTTT	CASSLSWGMNTEAFF
NA	NA	TRBJ1-1	TRBV6-2/TRBV6-3	TGTGCCAGCAGTTACTCGAGGCGATCCCTTCGGGGAAGAAACACTGAAGCTTTCTTT	CASSYSRRSLRGRNTEAFF
once	NA	TRBJ1-5	TRBV2	TGTGCCAGCTCAAGGGATTCCAATCAGCCCCAGCATTTT	CASSRDSNQPQHF
NA	NA	TRBJ1-1	TRBV7-9	TGTGCCAGCAGCCGGCCTGATAACACTGAAGCTTTCTTT	CASSRPDNTEAFF
NA	NA	TRBJ2-5	TRBV19	TGTGCCAGTAGTCCAGTGAATCCCCAAGAGACCCAGTACTTC	CASSPVNPQETQYF
NA	NA	TRBJ2-1	TRBV4-2	TGTGCCAGCAGCCAAGTGGGGAGGACGTACAATGAGCAGTTCTTC	CASSQVGRTYNEQFF
NA	NA	TRBJ1-5	TRBV7-8	TGTGCCAGCAGCTTAGGAGCCCGCAATCAGCCCCAGCATTTT	CASSLGARNQPQHF
NA	NA	TRBJ1-5	TRBV28	TGTGCCAGCAGTTTAACACAGGAGGTAGGGCCCCAGCATTTT	CASSLTQEVGPQHF
NA	NA	TRBJ2-1	TRBV9	TGTGCCAGCAGCGTAGGGCTTGGAGCGCCCCTAAACAATGAGCAGTTCTTC	CASSVGLGAPLNNEQFF
once	NA	TRBJ2-7	TRBV3-1/TRBV3-2	TGTGCCAGCAGCCAAGACGGACAGAGCTCCTACGAGCAGTACTTC	CASSQDGQSSYEQYF
NA	NA	TRBJ1-4	TRBV5-1	TGCGCCAGCAGCTTGTCAGGGGCGCTGGCTAATGAAAAACTGTTTTTT	CASSLSGALANEKLFF
NA	NA	TRBJ1-2	TRBV18	TGTGCCAGCTCAGATCCCGAGGGGAACTATGGCTACACCTTC	CASSDPEGNYGYTF
NA	TRBD2	TRBJ2-2	TRBV7-8	TGTGCCAGCAGCGATAGACCCCTGGGACTAGCTGCCGGGGAGCTGTTTTTT	CASSDRPLGLAAGELFF
NA	NA	TRBJ2-3	TRBV5-1	TGCGCCAGCAGCTTGACCGTTCAGAGTAGCACAGATACGCAGTATTTT	CASSLTVQSSTDTQYF
NA	NA	TRBJ2-1	TRBV3-1/TRBV3-2	TGTGCCAGCAGCCATCGGACCGAGCAGTTCTTC	CASSHRTEQFF
once	TRBD1	TRBJ1-1	TRBV7-9	TGTGCCAGCAGCTTAAGGACAGGGGGCCCGGGGACTGAAGCTTTCTTT	CASSLRTGGPGTEAFF
NA	NA	TRBJ1-6	TRBV19	TGTGCCAGTAGTATAGTCCGGGGTAGCTCCTATAATTCACCCCTCCACTTT	CASSIVRGSSYNSPLHF
NA	TRBD1	TRBJ2-7	TRBV7-2	TGTGCCAGCAGCTCCGACAGGGGCCCAACCGGGGAGCAGTACTTC	CASSSDRGPTGEQYF
NA	NA	TRBJ1-1	TRBV27	TGTGCCAGCAGTTTAGGGGTTGGTCTAAGCATGAACACTGAAGCTTTCTTT	CASSLGVGLSMNTEAFF
NA	NA	TRBJ2-1	TRBV6-4	TGTGCCAGCAGTGACTCAGGGGGAGGAGGCCACAATGAGCAGTTCTTC	CASSDSGGGGHNEQFF
once	NA	TRBJ1-1	TRBV19	TGTGCCAGTAGTCCCAGGGGAGGAACTGAAGCTTTCTTT	CASSPRGGTEAFF
NA	NA	TRBJ1-2	TRBV4-2	TGTGCCAGCAGCCAGGAACTGGTTAACTATGGCTACACCTTC	CASSQELVNYGYTF
NA	NA	TRBJ2-3	TRBV7-3	TGTGCCAGCAGCTTAAGACGGGGGAGCACAGATACGCAGTATTTT	CASSLRRGSTDTQYF
NA	TRBD1	TRBJ1-5	TRBV30	TGTGCCTGGACAAGGACAGGGGGTGGTCAGCCCCAGCATTTT	CAWTRTGGGQPQHF